This T cell receptor beta chain derives from a study of shared clonotypes between healthy human individuals. The CDR3 is 14 residues long. The germline CDR1 and CDR2 sequences are MNHNY and SVGAGI (reference sequence). Trimming took off 2 bases at V and 0 bases at J, with 8 bases between the two ends. Extraction of genomic DNA in unsorted samples used 100 million or so PBMCs. Assay execution proceeded at the deep level. The protocol was immunoSEQ multiplex PCR, while the TCRdb copy is restricted to in-frame clones and leaves out a portion. The sample records about 520,000 clones, around 85% being singletons.

The clonotype originates from a woman between 35 and 50 years old in good health. Some clones in this sample may be carry-over from other donors' samples. V and J are TRBV6-6 and TRBJ2-7; a possible D gene is TRBD2 (5 bases). The sample comprised PBMCs. The CDR3 DNA reads as TGTGCCAGCAGTTACGGGAGTCGCTCCTACGAGCAGTACTTC. Amino acids: CASSYGSRSYEQYF.